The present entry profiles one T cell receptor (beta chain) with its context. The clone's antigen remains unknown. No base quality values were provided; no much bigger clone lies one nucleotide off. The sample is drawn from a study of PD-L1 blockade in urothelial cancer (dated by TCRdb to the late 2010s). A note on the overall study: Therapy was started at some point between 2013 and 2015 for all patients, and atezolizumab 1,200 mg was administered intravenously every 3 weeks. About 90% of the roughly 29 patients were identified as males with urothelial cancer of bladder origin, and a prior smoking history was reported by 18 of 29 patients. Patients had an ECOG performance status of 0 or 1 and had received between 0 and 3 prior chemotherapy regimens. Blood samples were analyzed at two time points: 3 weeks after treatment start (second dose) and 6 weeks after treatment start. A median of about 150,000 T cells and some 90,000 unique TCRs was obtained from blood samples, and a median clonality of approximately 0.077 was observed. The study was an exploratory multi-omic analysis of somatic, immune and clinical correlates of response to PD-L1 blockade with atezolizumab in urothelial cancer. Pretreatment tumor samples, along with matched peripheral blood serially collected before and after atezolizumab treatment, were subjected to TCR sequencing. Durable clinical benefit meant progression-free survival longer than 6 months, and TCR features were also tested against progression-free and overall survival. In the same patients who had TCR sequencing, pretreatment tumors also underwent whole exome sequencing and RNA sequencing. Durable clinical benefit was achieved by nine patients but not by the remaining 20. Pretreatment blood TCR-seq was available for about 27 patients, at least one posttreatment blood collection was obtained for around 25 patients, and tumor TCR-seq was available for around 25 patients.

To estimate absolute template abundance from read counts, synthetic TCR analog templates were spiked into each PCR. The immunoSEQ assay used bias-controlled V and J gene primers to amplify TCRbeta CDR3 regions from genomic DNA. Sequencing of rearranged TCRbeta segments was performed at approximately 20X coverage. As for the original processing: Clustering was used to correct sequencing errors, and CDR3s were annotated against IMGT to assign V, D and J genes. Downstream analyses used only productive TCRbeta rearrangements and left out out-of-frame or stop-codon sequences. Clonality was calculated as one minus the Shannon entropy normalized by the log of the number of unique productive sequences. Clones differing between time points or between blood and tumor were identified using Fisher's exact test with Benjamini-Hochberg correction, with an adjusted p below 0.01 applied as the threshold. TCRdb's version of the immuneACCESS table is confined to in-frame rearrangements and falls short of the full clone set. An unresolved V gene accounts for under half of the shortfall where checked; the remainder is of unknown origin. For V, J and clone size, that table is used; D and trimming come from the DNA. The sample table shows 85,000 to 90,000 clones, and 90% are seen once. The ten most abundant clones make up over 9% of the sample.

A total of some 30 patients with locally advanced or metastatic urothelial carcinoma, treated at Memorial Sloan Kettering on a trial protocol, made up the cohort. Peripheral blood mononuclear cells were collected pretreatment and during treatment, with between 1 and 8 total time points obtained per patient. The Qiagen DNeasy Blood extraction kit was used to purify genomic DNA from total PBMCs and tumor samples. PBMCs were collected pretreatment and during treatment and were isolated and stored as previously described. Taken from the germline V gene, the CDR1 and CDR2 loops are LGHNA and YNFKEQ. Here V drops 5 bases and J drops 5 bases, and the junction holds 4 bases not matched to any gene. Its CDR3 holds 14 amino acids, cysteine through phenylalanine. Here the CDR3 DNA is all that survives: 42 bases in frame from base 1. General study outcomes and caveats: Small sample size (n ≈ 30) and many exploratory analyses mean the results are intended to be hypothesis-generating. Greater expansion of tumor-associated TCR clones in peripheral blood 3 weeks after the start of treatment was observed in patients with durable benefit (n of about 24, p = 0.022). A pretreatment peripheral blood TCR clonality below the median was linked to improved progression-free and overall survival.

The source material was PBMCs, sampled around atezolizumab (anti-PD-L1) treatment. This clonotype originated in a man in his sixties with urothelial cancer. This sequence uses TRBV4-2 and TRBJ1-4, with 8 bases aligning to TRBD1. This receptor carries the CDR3 CASSIRQGNEKLFF. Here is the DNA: TGTGCCAGCAGCATAAGACAGGGGAATGAAAAACTGTTTTTT.